Below are 31 T cell receptor beta chains sequenced from a single sample in a study of shared clonotypes between healthy human individuals. The naive CD8 fraction comprised CD45RO-negative cells positively selected for CCR7 and excluded terminally differentiated effector memory CD45RA+ cells. Assay: immunoSEQ multiplex PCR; the TCRdb copy retains only in-frame clones and omits some. The sample has 1.5 million to 2.5 million clones; about 95% are singletons. Sample: naive CD8+ T cells sorted from blood. The receptors were gathered from a man aged 18 to 29 in good health.

This clone was counted between two and nine times. The CDR3 bases are TGCGCCAGCAGCCTAGGACAGGGAACTAACTATGGCTACACCTTC. It encodes CASSLGQGTNYGYTF. The chain recombines TRBV4-3 with TRBJ1-2, with TRBD1 identical over 8 bases. The CDR3 runs to 15 residues. Germline assignment: CDR1 LGHNA and CDR2 YSLEER. With 4 bases clipped from V and 0 bases from J, the junction kept 4 bases outside the gene matches.

V gene TRBV5-1 combines with J gene TRBJ1-1, with a possible D match to TRBD1 (6 bases). This CDR3 has 15 amino acids. V was cut by 0 bases and J by 5 bases, with 14 bases left in between. CDR1 is SGHRS, CDR2 YFSETQ, per germline. The chain's CDR3 is CASSLDTLDRTEAFF. The DNA for the CDR3 is TGCGCCAGCAGCTTGGATACATTGGACAGAACTGAAGCTTTCTTT.

The gene calls are TRBV10-3 and TRBJ1-2; 8 bases line up with TRBD1. Germline lookup yields CDR1 ENHRY and CDR2 SYGVKD. The CDR3 contains 14 residues. Losses at the gene ends were 4 bases for V and 8 bases for J; bases not matched to a gene: 9. CDR3 nucleotide sequence: TGTGCCATCAGTGCCCCCGGGACAGGCTCCGGCTACACCTTC. This codes for CAISAPGTGSGYTF.

The rearrangement joins TRBV11-1 to TRBJ2-1; no reliable D call. V gave up 0 bases and J gave up 8 bases, with 5 bases separating them. CDR1 is SGHAT, CDR2 FQDESV, per germline (reference sequence). This CDR3 comprises 12 residues. The DNA for the CDR3 is TGTGCCAGCAGCTTAGCGCAACATGAGCAGTTCTTC. Its translation is CASSLAQHEQFF.

The chain combines TRBV6-6 with TRBJ2-7, with D possibly matching TRBD2 (5 bases). This CDR3 has 12 amino acids. Germline CDR1 reads MNHNY; CDR2 reads SVGAGI (reference sequence). The germline V and J ends were trimmed by 7 bases and 3 bases, with 10 bases remaining between them. CDR3 protein: CASTQRVYEQYF. The CDR3 DNA sequence: TGTGCCAGCACCCAGAGGGTCTACGAGCAGTACTTC.

Turning to this clone: Mismatch with germline at one junction end may stem from a read error. The sample holds other DNA sequences that translate to the same CDR3. Here the CDR3 DNA reads TGTGCCAGCAGCCTAGACTGGACAGGGGGCAACGAGCAGTACTTC. Translation gives CASSLDWTGGNEQYF. The chain joins TRBV11-3 to TRBJ2-7, with TRBD1 identical over 11 bases. Germline-derived CDR1 and CDR2 are SGHNT and YENEEA. This CDR3 has 15 amino acids. Full variable domain (remainder filled in from reference TRBV11-3 and TRBJ2-7): EAGVVQSPRYKIIEKKQPVAFWCNPISGHNTLYWYLQNLGQGPELLIRYENEEAVDDSQLPKDRFSAERLKGVDSTLKIQPAELGDSAVYLCASSLDWTGGNEQYFGPGTRLTVT.

The genes are TRBV6-1 and TRBJ2-7; D might be TRBD1 (6 bases). Germline values: CDR1 MNHNS, CDR2 SASEGT. The germline V and J ends were trimmed by 3 bases and 7 bases, with 16 bases remaining between them. This CDR3 is built from 14 residues. For the CDR3, the DNA is TGTGCCAGCAGTGAGTATCCGGGACATCGGGAGCAGTACTTC. Translating it yields CASSEYPGHREQYF.

This chain joins TRBV19 and TRBJ2-1; D uncertain. The germline V and J ends were trimmed by 5 bases and 1 base, with 9 bases remaining between them. The length of the CDR3 is 14 residues. Germline V lookup: CDR1 LNHDA, CDR2 SQIVND (reference sequence). The CDR3 reads CASSLSGSYNEQFF. DNA of the CDR3: TGTGCCAGTAGTCTTTCTGGTTCCTACAATGAGCAGTTCTTC.

J is TRBJ1-5 and V is TRBV7-8; possible D gene TRBD1, 5 bases. The CDR3 runs 15 residues. V shed 2 bases and J shed 1 base, with 9 bases lying between them. The germline V gene has CDR1 SGHVS and CDR2 FQNEAQ. CDR3 sequence reads: CASSLFQGSNQPQHF. In DNA, the CDR3 is TGTGCCAGCAGCTTATTTCAGGGAAGCAATCAGCCCCAGCATTTT.

This clone was observed a handful of times. The chain recombines TRBV27 with TRBJ1-1; D is perhaps TRBD1 (5 bases). Trimming pared 3 bases from V and 2 bases from J, leaving 13 bases between. Germline V lookup: CDR1 MNHEY, CDR2 SMNVEV (reference sequence). The CDR3 is 15 residues long. CDR3 loop: CASSLTVSGNTEAFF. In DNA form, the CDR3 reads TGTGCCAGCAGTTTGACAGTCTCTGGCAACACTGAAGCTTTCTTT.

The chain employs TRBV19 and TRBJ1-1, with D perhaps matching TRBD1 (5 bases). CDR3 length: 13 residues. V lost 6 bases and J lost 6, with 14 bases in between. Germline-derived CDR1 and CDR2 are LNHDA and SQIVND (reference sequence). The CDR3 nucleotides are TGTGCCAGTAGCCCCGGGGCGGGGGCTGAAGCTTTCTTT. Amino acids: CASSPGAGAEAFF.

The V call is TRBV30, the J call TRBJ2-7, with TRBD2 matching 10 bases. Germline V lookup: CDR1 GTSNPN, CDR2 SVGIG (reference sequence). The V and J ends lost 2 bases and 4 bases, in that order; junction bases with no gene match: 5. The CDR3 contains 14 residues. CDR3 amino acids: CAWSPSGRDYEQYF. The CDR3 region has the DNA TGTGCCTGGAGTCCCAGCGGGAGGGATTACGAGCAGTACTTC.

CDR3 bases: TGTGCCAGCAGCATCGGGGACAGGGGCTACGAGCAGTACTTC. It translates to CASSIGDRGYEQYF. The chain has TRBV9 and TRBJ2-7; 10 bases match TRBD1. Germline CDR1 reads SGDLS; CDR2 reads YYNGEE. The CDR3 loop spans 14 amino acids. V lost 4 bases, J lost 3 bases, and 4 bases stayed unmatched.

The chain has TRBV7-2 and TRBJ2-3, with 9 bases matching TRBD2. CDR1 is SGHTA, CDR2 FQGNSA, per germline. The CDR3 is made up of 16 amino acids. V lost 3 bases and J lost 2; bases outside the gene matches: 6. CDR3 sequence: CASSFGLASITDTQYF. Written as DNA, the CDR3 is TGTGCCAGCAGCTTCGGACTAGCGAGCATCACAGATACGCAGTATTTT.

A note on this clone: Other DNA sequences of this sample code for an identical CDR3. V and J are TRBV2 and TRBJ2-5; D ambiguous. Between the trimmed V and J ends, which lost 1 base and 1 base, there was a span of 10 bases. CDR3 size: 15 residues. Per germline, CDR1 SNHLY and CDR2 FYNNEI. In DNA form, the CDR3 reads TGTGCCAGCAGTGAAGTGACCAACAGCCAAGAGACCCAGTACTTC. This gives the protein CASSEVTNSQETQYF. The complete variable domain, with remaining parts taken from reference TRBV2 and TRBJ2-5, reads EPEVTQTPSHQVTQMGQEVILRCVPISNHLYFYWYRQILGQKVEFLVSFYNNEISEKSEIFDDQFSVERPDGSNFTLKIRSTKLEDSAMYFCASSEVTNSQETQYFGPGTRLLVL.

This clone was counted between two and nine times. The chain recombines TRBV30 with TRBJ1-5; D unresolved. This CDR3 contains 15 residues. Germline V gene lookup returns CDR1 GTSNPN and CDR2 SVGIG (reference sequence). Trimming took off 1 base at V and 0 bases at J, with 10 bases between the two ends. In nucleotides, the CDR3 is TGTGCCTGGAGTGCGGTGGAGTTTAGCAATCAGCCCCAGCATTTT. Encoded protein: CAWSAVEFSNQPQHF.

V is TRBV4-1 and J is TRBJ1-4, with 8 bases lining up with TRBD1. V lost 3 bases to trimming and J lost 5 bases; unmatched junction nucleotides: 5. Germline lookup yields CDR1 MGHRA and CDR2 YSYEKL. CDR3 size: 15 residues. The CDR3 region is CASSHWDRQNEKLFF. CDR3 in DNA: TGCGCCAGCAGCCATTGGGACAGGCAGAATGAAAAACTGTTTTTT.

With respect to this clone: The sample carries other DNA sequences with the same CDR3. The chain recombines TRBV4-3 with TRBJ2-7; D is ambiguous. The V and J ends lost 0 bases and 3 bases respectively, with 9 bases between them. The CDR3 runs to 14 residues. CDR1 LGHNA and CDR2 YSLEER come from the germline V gene. In DNA form, the CDR3 reads TGCGCCAGCAGCCAAGAGGGGTCCAGCTACGAGCAGTACTTC. Protein sequence: CASSQEGSSYEQYF.

V is TRBV15 and J is TRBJ1-1; perhaps TRBD1 as D (5 bases). CDR1 and CDR2 (germline): LNHNV, YYDKDF (reference sequence). V was cut by 0 bases and J by 8 bases, with 16 bases left in between. CDR3 size: 15 residues. As DNA, the CDR3 is TGTGCCACCAGCAGAGAATGGGGGGAGGGCACCGAAGCTTTCTTT. Protein sequence: CATSREWGEGTEAFF.

This sequence joins TRBV20-1 and TRBJ1-1; no definite D call. The germline gives CDR1 DFQATT, CDR2 SNEGSKA (reference sequence). Trimming left V 3 bases short and J 3 bases short, with 5 bases between. This CDR3 contains 11 residues. The CDR3: CSASLYTEAFF. The CDR3 region has the DNA TGCAGTGCTAGTCTCTACACTGAAGCTTTCTTT.

The V gene is TRBV19, the J gene TRBJ1-1; D is possibly TRBD1 (5 bases). From germline, CDR1 is LNHDA and CDR2 SQIVND (reference sequence). Trimming stripped 2 bases from V and 4 bases from J, with 14 bases between. The CDR3 loop spans 15 amino acids. This CDR3 is CASSILDNPSTEAFF. The CDR3 DNA follows: TGTGCCAGTAGTATACTGGACAACCCGAGCACTGAAGCTTTCTTT.

V usage is TRBV4-3 and J usage is TRBJ1-6; no definite D call. Trimming took off 0 bases at V and 9 bases at J, with 12 bases between the two ends. Germline CDR1 is LGHNA and CDR2 is YSLEER. The CDR3 has 15 residues. DNA for the CDR3: TGCGCCAGCAGCCAAGACCCAGGATGGAGTTCACCCCTCCACTTT. Protein product: CASSQDPGWSSPLHF.

The CDR3 DNA reads as TGTGCCAGCAGCTTAGGCATCGGCAGGGGCAATGAGCAGTTCTTC. Its translation is CASSLGIGRGNEQFF. The chain is built from TRBV13 and TRBJ2-1; TRBD1 is a possible D gene (6 bases). The CDR3 totals 15 residues. CDR1 and CDR2 from the germline V gene are PRHDT and FYEKMQ (reference sequence). Trimming pared 0 bases from V and 6 bases from J, leaving 12 bases between.

The gene calls are TRBV11-2 and TRBJ2-5, with D possibly matching TRBD2 (5 bases). The CDR3 runs 13 residues. Germline CDR1 SGHAT, CDR2 FQNNGV. Between the trimmed V and J ends, which lost 3 bases and 5 bases, there was a span of 10 bases. CDR3 amino acids: CASSFRSGETQYF. The CDR3 DNA is TGTGCCAGCAGCTTCAGGTCGGGGGAGACCCAGTACTTC.

The rearrangement links TRBV2 to TRBJ2-3; no clear D gene. There are 13 residues in the CDR3. Looked up from germline, CDR1 is SNHLY and CDR2 is FYNNEI. V lost 3 bases and J lost 4, with 8 bases in between. CDR3 protein: CASSEIGPDTQYF. CDR3 DNA: TGTGCCAGCAGTGAGATAGGGCCAGATACGCAGTATTTT.

The DNA of the CDR3 is TGTGCCAGCAGCTTAGAAGGAGTAACCGAGCAGTACTTC. Its translation: CASSLEGVTEQYF. V is TRBV7-9 and J is TRBJ2-7; D not certain. Germline V gene lookup returns CDR1 SEHNR and CDR2 FQNEAQ (reference sequence). The CDR3 has 13 amino acids. Trimming removed 1 base at V and 6 bases at J, with 10 bases between.

Comments on this clone: Other DNA sequences in the sample encode the same CDR3. The chain carries TRBV27 and TRBJ2-7; TRBD2 matches at 7 bases. Germline loops: CDR1 MNHEY, CDR2 SMNVEV (reference sequence). Trimming cost V 5 bases and J 7 bases; bases outside gene matches: 5. The length of the CDR3 is 12 residues. The CDR3 DNA sequence: TGTGCCAGCAGTCTCACGGGAGGAGAGCAGTACTTC. Protein sequence: CASSLTGGEQYF.

V and J are TRBV7-9 and TRBJ2-5, with 7 bases that match TRBD2. The V gene end was trimmed by 11 bases and the J gene end by 4 bases; junction bases not matched to a gene: 10. This CDR3 spans 13 amino acids. Germline assignment: CDR1 SEHNR and CDR2 FQNEAQ (reference sequence). CDR3 nucleotide sequence: TGTGCCCCCGGGAGGACAAAGCGAGAGACCCAGTACTTC. Translated, it gives CAPGRTKRETQYF.

The V and J genes are TRBV18 and TRBJ1-1; 8 nucleotides align to TRBD1. The CDR3 consists of 14 residues. CDR1 is KGHSH, CDR2 LQKENI, per germline. J was trimmed by 3 bases and V by 5 bases; bases with no gene match: 5. CDR3 sequence reads: CASSKGTGDTEAFF. CDR3 sequence (DNA): TGTGCCAGCTCAAAAGGGACAGGCGACACTGAAGCTTTCTTT.

This rearrangement joins TRBV4-1 to TRBJ1-4; D remains ambiguous. The CDR3 length is 15 residues. Looked up from germline, CDR1 is MGHRA and CDR2 is YSYEKL. V gave up 0 bases and J gave up 8 bases, with 13 bases separating them. DNA for the CDR3: TGCGCCAGCAGCCAAGATAACTCGTCGGGGGAAAAACTGTTTTTT. Protein product: CASSQDNSSGEKLFF.

J is TRBJ1-2 and V is TRBV5-6; D remains ambiguous. Germline V gives CDR1 SGHDT, CDR2 YYEEEE. The CDR3 contains 13 residues. V gave up 4 bases and J gave up 4 bases, with 11 bases separating them. CDR3 residues: CASSPDRGYGYTF. CDR3 DNA: TGTGCCAGCAGCCCGGATCGGGGCTATGGCTACACCTTC.